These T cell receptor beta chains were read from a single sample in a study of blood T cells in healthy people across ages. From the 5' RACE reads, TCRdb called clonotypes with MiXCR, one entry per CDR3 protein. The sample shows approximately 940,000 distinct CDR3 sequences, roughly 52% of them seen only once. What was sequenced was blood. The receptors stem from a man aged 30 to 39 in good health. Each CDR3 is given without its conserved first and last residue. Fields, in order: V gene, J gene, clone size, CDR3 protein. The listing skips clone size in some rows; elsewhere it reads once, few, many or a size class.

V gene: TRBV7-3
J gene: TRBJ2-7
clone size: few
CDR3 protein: ASSILAGSYEQY

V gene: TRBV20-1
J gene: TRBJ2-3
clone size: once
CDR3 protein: SAIPLGRGDTDTQY

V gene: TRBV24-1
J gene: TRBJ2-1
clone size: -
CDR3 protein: ATSDRNNEQF

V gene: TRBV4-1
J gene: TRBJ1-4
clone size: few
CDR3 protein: ASSQAYEKLF

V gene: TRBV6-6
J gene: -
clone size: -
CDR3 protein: ASSTFSGGETQY

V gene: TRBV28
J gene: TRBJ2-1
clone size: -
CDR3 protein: ASRRQGNYNEQF

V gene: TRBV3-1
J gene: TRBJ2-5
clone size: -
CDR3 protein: ASSPLVQQETQY

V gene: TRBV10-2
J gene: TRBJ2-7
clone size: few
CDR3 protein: ASSLSGTGVGEQY

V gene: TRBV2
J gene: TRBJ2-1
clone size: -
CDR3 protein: ASSERDYYNEQF

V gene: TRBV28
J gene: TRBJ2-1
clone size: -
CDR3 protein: ASRFTGSSEQF

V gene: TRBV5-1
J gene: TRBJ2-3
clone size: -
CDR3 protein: ASSSVLAGEEDTQY

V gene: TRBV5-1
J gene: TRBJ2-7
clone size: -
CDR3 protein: ASSSADSSYEQY

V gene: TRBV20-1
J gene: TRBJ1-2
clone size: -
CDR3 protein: SALGRGYGYT

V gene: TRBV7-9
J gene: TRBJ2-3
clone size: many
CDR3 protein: ASSLPNTDTQY

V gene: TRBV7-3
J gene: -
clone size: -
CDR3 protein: ASSLGPGPNYEQY

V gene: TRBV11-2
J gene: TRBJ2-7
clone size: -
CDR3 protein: ASSFASTFYEQY

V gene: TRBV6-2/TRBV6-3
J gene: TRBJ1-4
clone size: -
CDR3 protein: ASSYSTASPNEKLF

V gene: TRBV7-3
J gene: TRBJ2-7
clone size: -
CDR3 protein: ASSRSERYEQY

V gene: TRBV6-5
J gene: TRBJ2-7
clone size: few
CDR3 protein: ASSYAGGGSVYEQY

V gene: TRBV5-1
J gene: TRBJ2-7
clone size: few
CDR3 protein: ASSTTTGTVYEQY

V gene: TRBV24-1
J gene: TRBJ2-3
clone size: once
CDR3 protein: ATSDLGGTGNTDTQY

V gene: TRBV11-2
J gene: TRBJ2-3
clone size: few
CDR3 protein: ASSFSRSTDTQY

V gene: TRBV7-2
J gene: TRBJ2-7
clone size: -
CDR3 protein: ASSRQTGGSSYEQY

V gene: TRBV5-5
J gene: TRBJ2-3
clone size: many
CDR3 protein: ASSLEWGSDTQY